The present T cell receptor beta chain was sequenced within a study of CD8+ T cells in alopecia areata. As the sequencing template, cDNA was produced by extracting RNA and reverse transcribing it. Clones were read by immunoSEQ multiplex PCR, and TCRdb kept only the in-frame ones, dropping some. The table shows 150,000 to 200,000 clones, with less than 80% occurring only once. The table lists this clone with a few counts. The source is a human donor with alopecia areata. This specimen was CD8+ T cells sorted from blood, taken at week 0.

The CDR3 nucleotides read TGTGCCAGCAGTTTAGGGGGAGGGGCAGAGACCCAGTACTTC. This codes for CASSLGGGAETQYF. The V call is TRBV27, the J call TRBJ2-5, with 7 bases aligning to TRBD2. The V segment lost 2 bases and the J segment 4 bases; nucleotides outside the gene matches: 4. The germline CDR1 and CDR2 sequences are MNHEY and SMNVEV (reference sequence). The CDR3 runs 14 residues.